Listed below are T cell receptor beta chains from one sample, sequenced in a study of graft-versus-host responses after intestinal transplantation. Produced via immunoSEQ multiplex PCR; TCRdb's table is partial and in-frame only. The sample shows fewer than 25,000 clones, 50% to 70% of them seen only once. The sequencing here drew on alloreactive CD4+ T cells from a mixed lymphocyte reaction culture, taken before intestinal transplant. These receptors originate from a human patient who received an intestinal transplant. Both conserved end residues are part of each CDR3. The D gene is left open where the match is weak. The size field is filled for only some rows; it gives once, few, many or a size class.

14	TRBJ1-5	TRBV11-2	.	.	TGTGCCAGCAGCTTAGTAGGGGGCAATCAGCCCCAGCATTTT	CASSLVGGNQPQHF
15	TRBJ1-2	TRBV5-1	.	.	TGCGCCAGCAGCTCCCACAATGACGGGAACTATGGCTACACCTTC	CASSSHNDGNYGYTF
17	TRBJ2-1	TRBV11-2	.	.	TGTGCCAGCAGCTTAGGTATGGCGGATATTTACTACAATGAGCAGTTCTTC	CASSLGMADIYYNEQFF
15	TRBJ1-2	TRBV30	.	TRBD1	TGTGCCTGGAGTGTGGTGGTGGCAGGGGGACATGGCTACACCTTC	CAWSVVVAGGHGYTF
20	TRBJ2-3	TRBV4-2	few	TRBD2	TGTGCCAGCAGCCTCCATGCCCGGCGGACTAGCGGGGGTAGCACAGATACGCAGTATTTT	CASSLHARRTSGGSTDTQYF
13	TRBJ1-3	TRBV29-1	.	.	TGCAGCGTTATACAAGACTCTGGAAACACCATATATTTT	CSVIQDSGNTIYF
16	TRBJ2-1	TRBV10-3	.	TRBD2	TGTGCCATCAGTGACCCCGGGACTAGCGTAGGCAATGAGCAGTTCTTC	CAISDPGTSVGNEQFF
13	TRBJ1-2	TRBV7-8	.	TRBD1	TGTGCCAGCACCCCGGGACAGATCTATGGCTACACCTTC	CASTPGQIYGYTF
13	TRBJ2-7	TRBV6-5	few	.	TGTGCCAGCAGTCCACTCATCAACTACGAGCAGTACTTC	CASSPLINYEQYF
14	TRBJ1-2	TRBV5-1	.	TRBD1	TGCGCCAGCAGCTTGGACAGGGGAACGTATGGCTACACCTTC	CASSLDRGTYGYTF
13	TRBJ2-2	TRBV29-1	.	.	TGCAGCGTTGACGGGAAAAACACCGGGGAGCTGTTTTTT	CSVDGKNTGELFF
15	TRBJ1-2	TRBV30	.	.	TGTGCCTGGAGTCTCTTGGCGGTCGGCGCGTCAGGCTACACCTTC	CAWSLLAVGASGYTF
16	TRBJ2-4	TRBV4-2	.	.	TGTGCCAGCAGCCAAGATCGAAGGACACCCCAAAACATTCAGTACTTC	CASSQDRRTPQNIQYF
15	TRBJ2-2	TRBV28	few	TRBD2	TGTGCCAGCACCCTTAGCGGGAGGAACACCGGGGAGCTGTTTTTT	CASTLSGRNTGELFF
14	TRBJ1-1	TRBV30	.	.	TGTGCCTGGGTGGCCGGCCCCGGGGACACTGAAGCTTTCTTT	CAWVAGPGDTEAFF
15	TRBJ2-3	TRBV19	few	.	TGTGCCAGTAGTATTCGGCAGGGGGGAGGAGATACGCAGTATTTT	CASSIRQGGGDTQYF
17	TRBJ2-2	TRBV6-1	.	TRBD2	TGTGCCAGCAGTGAAGCCATTCGGGGGGGGAACACCGGGGAGCTGTTTTTT	CASSEAIRGGNTGELFF
13	TRBJ1-6	TRBV19	.	.	TGTGCCAGTAGTATGCGGGGAAATTCACCCCTCCACTTT	CASSMRGNSPLHF
14	TRBJ2-2	TRBV5-4	few	TRBD1	TGTGCCAGCAGCCAACCGCAGGGGGCCGGGGAGCTGTTTTTT	CASSQPQGAGELFF
17	TRBJ2-2	TRBV4-2	.	TRBD1	TGTGCCAGCAGCCAAGAGGGACAGGGCCTGAACACCGGGGAGCTGTTTTTT	CASSQEGQGLNTGELFF
15	TRBJ1-3	TRBV5-1	once	TRBD1	TGCGCCAGCAGCTTAAGGACAGGGGCTGGAAACACCATATATTTT	CASSLRTGAGNTIYF
15	TRBJ2-5	TRBV2	.	TRBD2	TGTGCCAGCACCCTTGCGGGACTAGCGGAAGAGACCCAGTACTTC	CASTLAGLAEETQYF
18	TRBJ1-6	TRBV7-2	few	TRBD1	TGTGCCAGCAGCTTCAGACAGGGGGCGATTTCCTATAATTCACCCCTCCACTTT	CASSFRQGAISYNSPLHF
16	TRBJ1-4	TRBV25-1	.	TRBD1	TGTGCCAGCAGTGATTCCGGGACAGGGGTTTCTGAAAAACTGTTTTTT	CASSDSGTGVSEKLFF
12	TRBJ2-1	TRBV10-2	once	.	TGCGCCAGCAGGGGCCTATACAATGAGCAGTTCTTC	CASRGLYNEQFF
14	TRBJ1-5	TRBV5-6	.	TRBD1	TGTGCCAGCAGCCGGACCGGGACAGGGAGGCCCCAGCATTTT	CASSRTGTGRPQHF
16	TRBJ2-7	TRBV30	once	.	TGTGCCTGGAGTGTACTATCCGAGGCCTCTTCCTACGAGCAGTACTTC	CAWSVLSEASSYEQYF
12	TRBJ2-1	TRBV4-1	once	.	TGCGCCAGCAGCCAAGGAGACAATGAGCAGTTCTTC	CASSQGDNEQFF
13	TRBJ2-7	TRBV2	.	.	TGTGCCAGCAGCATCCGACGGGCCTACGAGCAGTACTTC	CASSIRRAYEQYF
14	TRBJ1-5	TRBV30	.	.	TGTGCCTGGGGGCAGGGTTCAGACAATCAGCCCCAGCATTTT	CAWGQGSDNQPQHF
12	TRBJ1-2	TRBV14	.	.	TGTGCCAGCAGCCCCGGGACTCTTGGCTACACCTTC	CASSPGTLGYTF
14	TRBJ1-6	TRBV18	.	.	TGTGCCAGCTCACTAACAGGGTTAATGTCACCCCTCCACTTT	CASSLTGLMSPLHF
16	TRBJ2-1	TRBV7-2	.	TRBD2	TGTGCCAGCAGCTTAGCCGGGCTAGCGGCCTACAATGAGCAGTTCTTC	CASSLAGLAAYNEQFF
15	TRBJ2-2	TRBV10-2	.	TRBD2	TGCGCCACCCCCGGGACTAGCGGGATTAGCGGGGAGCTGTTTTTT	CATPGTSGISGELFF
11	TRBJ1-4	TRBV30	.	.	TGTGCCTGGTCCGGTAATGAAAAACTGTTTTTT	CAWSGNEKLFF
14	TRBJ2-7	TRBV7-9	.	TRBD2	TGTGCCAGCAGCTTACTAGCGGGAGGTTACGAGCAGTACTTC	CASSLLAGGYEQYF
18	TRBJ1-4	TRBV7-9	few	TRBD1	TGTGCCAGCAGCTTTCCGGGACAGGGGGCGAGGACTAATGAAAAACTGTTTTTT	CASSFPGQGARTNEKLFF
16	TRBJ1-1	TRBV7-9	once	.	TGTGCCAGCAGGGGGCCTGTCTGGTTTGCGAACACTGAAGCTTTCTTT	CASRGPVWFANTEAFF
16	TRBJ2-1	TRBV5-4	.	.	TGTGCCAGCAGCCCGGAGGGGACAGTGACCTACAATGAGCAGTTCTTC	CASSPEGTVTYNEQFF
14	TRBJ2-1	TRBV6-1	.	.	TGTGCCAGCAGTGTCGCCAGCTCCTACAATGAGCAGTTCTTC	CASSVASSYNEQFF
17	TRBJ2-5	TRBV4-2	.	.	TGTGCCAGCAGCCAGTTTAGCGACGCCTGGTCTCAAAAGACCCAGTACTTC	CASSQFSDAWSQKTQYF
14	TRBJ1-2	TRBV27	few	.	TGTGCCAGCAGGCCAGACAAGACCTTACAGGGCTACACCTTC	CASRPDKTLQGYTF
13	TRBJ1-2	TRBV11-2	.	TRBD1	TGTGCCAGCAGCTTCCGGGACAGCTATGGCTACACCTTC	CASSFRDSYGYTF
14	TRBJ2-4	TRBV7-8	.	.	TGTGCCAGCAGCTCCGACACCCACAAAAACATTCAGTACTTC	CASSSDTHKNIQYF
17	TRBJ1-3	TRBV25-1	.	TRBD1	TGTGCCAGCAGGCCTCCGGGACAGGGAGGTTTTGGAAACACCATATATTTT	CASRPPGQGGFGNTIYF
16	TRBJ1-1	TRBV19	.	TRBD1	TGTGCCAGTAGTACCCTTACGGGACAGGCGACGACTGAAGCTTTCTTT	CASSTLTGQATTEAFF
18	TRBJ1-3	TRBV19	.	.	TGTGCCAGTATCCCATCTTGGGGAGCCAAGGCACTGGGAAACACCATATATTTT	CASIPSWGAKALGNTIYF
16	TRBJ2-2	TRBV4-1	.	TRBD2	TGCGCCAGCAGCCAAGGGACTAGCGGGAGGGCCGCAGAGCTGTTTTTT	CASSQGTSGRAAELFF
15	TRBJ1-4	TRBV6-5	.	.	TGTGCCAGCAGTTACGCAAGGGAGGTGGCGAAAAAACTGTTTTTT	CASSYAREVAKKLFF
14	TRBJ2-3	TRBV18	.	.	TGTGCCAGCTCACTCCAGGGTATGACAGATACGCAGTATTTT	CASSLQGMTDTQYF
15	TRBJ2-5	TRBV29-1	.	.	TGCAGCGTCGTTAGTAGTGTTAAAAGCCGGGGGACCCAGTACTTC	CSVVSSVKSRGTQYF
12	TRBJ1-2	TRBV6-6	.	.	TGTGCCAGCAGTTACTCCGGCTATGGCTACACCTTC	CASSYSGYGYTF
16	TRBJ2-3	TRBV28	.	.	TGTGCCAGCAGTTTACCTTGGGCAGGAAGCACAGATACGCAGTATTTT	CASSLPWAGSTDTQYF
14	TRBJ2-2	TRBV10-1	.	.	TGCGCCAGCTCCGGAGGTCTGAACACCGGGGAGCTGTTTTTT	CASSGGLNTGELFF
14	TRBJ2-1	TRBV10-3	.	TRBD1	TGTGCCATCAGTGAGCGACAGGGTGAAGGTGAGCAGTTCTTC	CAISERQGEGEQFF
13	TRBJ2-1	TRBV30	.	.	TGTGCCTGGAGTGTCGCGTTTCAGGGGGAGCAGTTCTTC	CAWSVAFQGEQFF
17	TRBJ2-6	TRBV19	.	TRBD2	TGTGCCAGTAGTGGGGGGACTAGAATCTCTGGGGCCAACGTCCTGACTTTC	CASSGGTRISGANVLTF